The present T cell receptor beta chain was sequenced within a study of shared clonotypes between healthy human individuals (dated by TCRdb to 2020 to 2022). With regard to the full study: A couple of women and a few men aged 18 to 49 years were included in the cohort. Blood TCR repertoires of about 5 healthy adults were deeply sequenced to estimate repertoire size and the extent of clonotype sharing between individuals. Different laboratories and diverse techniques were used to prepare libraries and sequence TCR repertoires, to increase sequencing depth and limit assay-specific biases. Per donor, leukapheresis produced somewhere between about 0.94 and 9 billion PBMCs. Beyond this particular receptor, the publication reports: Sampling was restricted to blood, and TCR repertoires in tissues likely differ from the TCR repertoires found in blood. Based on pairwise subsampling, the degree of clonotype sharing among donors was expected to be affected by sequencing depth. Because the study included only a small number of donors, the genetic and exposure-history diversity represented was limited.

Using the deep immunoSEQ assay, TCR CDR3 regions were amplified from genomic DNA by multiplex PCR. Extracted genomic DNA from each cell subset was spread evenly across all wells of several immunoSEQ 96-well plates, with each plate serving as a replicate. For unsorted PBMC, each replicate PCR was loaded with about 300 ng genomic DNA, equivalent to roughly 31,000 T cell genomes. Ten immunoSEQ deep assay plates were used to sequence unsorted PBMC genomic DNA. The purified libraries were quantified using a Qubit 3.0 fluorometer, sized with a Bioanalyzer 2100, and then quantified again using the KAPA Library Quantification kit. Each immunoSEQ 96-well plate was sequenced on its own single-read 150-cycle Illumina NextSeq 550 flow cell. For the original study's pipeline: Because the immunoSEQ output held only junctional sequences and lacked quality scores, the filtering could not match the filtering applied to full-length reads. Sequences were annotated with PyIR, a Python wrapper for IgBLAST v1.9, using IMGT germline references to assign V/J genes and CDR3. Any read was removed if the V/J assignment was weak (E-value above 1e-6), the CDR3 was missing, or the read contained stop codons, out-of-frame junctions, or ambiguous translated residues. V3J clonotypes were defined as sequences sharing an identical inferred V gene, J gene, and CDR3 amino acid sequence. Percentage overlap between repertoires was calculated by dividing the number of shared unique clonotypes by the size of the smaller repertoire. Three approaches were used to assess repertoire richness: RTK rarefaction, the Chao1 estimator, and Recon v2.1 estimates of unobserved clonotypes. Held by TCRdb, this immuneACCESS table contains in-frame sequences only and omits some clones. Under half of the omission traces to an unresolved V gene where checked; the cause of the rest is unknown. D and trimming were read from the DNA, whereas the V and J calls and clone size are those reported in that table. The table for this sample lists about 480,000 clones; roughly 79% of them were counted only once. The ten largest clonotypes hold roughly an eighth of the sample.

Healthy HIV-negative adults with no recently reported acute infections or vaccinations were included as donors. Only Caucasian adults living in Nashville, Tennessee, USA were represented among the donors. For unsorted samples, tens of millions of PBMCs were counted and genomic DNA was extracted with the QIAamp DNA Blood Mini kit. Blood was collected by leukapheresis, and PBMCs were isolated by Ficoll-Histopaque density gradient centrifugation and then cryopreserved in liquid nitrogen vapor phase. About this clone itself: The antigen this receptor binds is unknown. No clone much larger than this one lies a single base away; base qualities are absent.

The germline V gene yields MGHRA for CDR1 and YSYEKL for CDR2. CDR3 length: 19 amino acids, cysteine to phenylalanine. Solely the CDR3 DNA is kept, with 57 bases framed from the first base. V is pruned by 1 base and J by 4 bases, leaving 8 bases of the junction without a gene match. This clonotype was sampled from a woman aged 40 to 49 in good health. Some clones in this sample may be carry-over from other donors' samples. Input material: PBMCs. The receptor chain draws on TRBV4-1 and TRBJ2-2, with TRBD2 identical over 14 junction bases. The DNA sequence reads TGCGCCAGCAGCCAAGCGCCGGGACTAGCGGGAGTGAGCACCGGGGAGCTGTTTTTT. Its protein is CASSQAPGLAGVSTGELFF.